This T cell receptor (beta chain) stems from a study of T cell repertoires in cytomegalovirus infection. V lost 6 bases, J lost 10 bases, and 12 bases stayed unmatched. This CDR3 region has 13 residues. Per germline, CDR1 DFQATT and CDR2 SNEGSKA (reference sequence). TCRdb redid the calling of the reads with MiXCR, one entry per CDR3 protein. The sample consists of 40,000 to 55,000 distinct CDR3 sequences, under 25% of them appearing once. Points on this clonotype: What it recognizes is unknown.

This sequence joins TRBV20-1 and TRBJ2-1; 7 positions agree with TRBD2. The sample in question was CD8+ T cells from cultured PBMCs, obtained from culture after CMV antigen stimulation. The source of this sequence is a human donor in good health (CMV status not recorded). Some clones in this sample may be carry-over from other donors' samples. The CDR3 is CSAFRPTSDEQFF. Written as DNA, the CDR3 is TGCAGTGCCTTCAGGCCAACTAGCGACGAGCAGTTCTTC.